Listed here are 18 T cell receptor beta chains from one sample, sequenced in a study of breast tumors, draining lymph nodes, adjacent tissues. In TCRdb, the multiplex PCR reads were re-called with MiXCR into one record per CDR3 protein. The sample consists of tens of thousands of distinct CDR3 sequences, less than 75% of them appearing once. The sequencing sample was made of breast tumor tissue. These receptors were obtained from a female donor with breast cancer. Some clones in this sample may be carry-over from other donors' samples.

This clonotype has only a few counts. V usage is TRBV6-1 and J usage is TRBJ2-5; 10 bases map to TRBD2. This CDR3 comprises 15 residues. V lost 5 bases and J lost 4; bases outside the gene matches: 7. Per the germline V gene, CDR1 is MNHNS and CDR2 is SASEGT. The CDR3, as DNA: TGTGCCAGCAGTCGCAGCGGGAGGGCCTTAGAGACCCAGTACTTC. It codes for CASSRSGRALETQYF.

This clonotype was seen at least ten times. The rearrangement joins TRBV7-9 to TRBJ2-2; tentative D call: TRBD1 (6 bases). Germline assignment: CDR1 SEHNR and CDR2 FQNEAQ (reference sequence). There are 15 residues in the CDR3. V lost 5 bases to trimming and J lost 1 base, with 11 bases between them. CDR3 coding DNA: TGTGCCAGCAGCCTCGACAGGAGGAACACCGGGGAGCTGTTTTTT. Translation gives CASSLDRRNTGELFF.

In its sample, this clonotype was seen many times. The chain joins TRBV6-1 to TRBJ2-6; 8 nucleotides align to TRBD1. Trimming took 6 bases from V and 0 from J; bases not matched to a gene: 4. This CDR3 has 16 amino acids. Germline CDR1 MNHNS, CDR2 SASEGT. CDR3 bases: TGTGCCAGCAGGGACAGGGTTAGCTCTGGGGCCAACGTCCTGACTTTC. Protein sequence: CASRDRVSSGANVLTF.

The count of this clonotype is one. This chain uses TRBV7-9 with TRBJ2-6; 7 nucleotides match TRBD1. Germline lookup yields CDR1 SEHNR and CDR2 FQNEAQ (reference sequence). CDR3 length equals 16 residues. The J segment lost 4 bases and the V segment lost 2 bases, leaving 5 bases of the junction unmatched. CDR3 loop: CASSLNDRAGANVLTF. CDR3 bases: TGTGCCAGCAGCTTAAACGACAGGGCCGGGGCCAACGTCCTGACTTTC.

This clonotype was seen ten or more times. The chain uses TRBV20-1 and TRBJ1-2, with D maybe TRBD1 (6 bases). Between the trimmed V and J ends, which lost 0 bases and 8 bases, there was a span of 13 bases. CDR3 length: 13 residues. Germline CDR1 is DFQATT and CDR2 is SNEGSKA (reference sequence). DNA of the CDR3: TGCAGTGCTAGAGACCGCTGGGGGGGCGGCTACACCTTC. Its translation is CSARDRWGGGYTF.

The chain combines TRBV19 with TRBJ2-1; 12 nucleotides match TRBD2. Germline-derived CDR1 and CDR2 are LNHDA and SQIVND (reference sequence). The trim removed 3 bases at V and 6 bases at J, leaving 6 bases unmatched. CDR3 length: 16 residues. The CDR3 DNA is TGTGCCAGTAGTATCGGAGGACTAGCGGGACTCAATGAGCAGTTCTTC. This translates into CASSIGGLAGLNEQFF.

Ten or more counts support this clonotype. CDR3 coding DNA: TGCAGCGTTGGCCGGGACGGGGCAGATACGCAGTATTTT. Translating it yields CSVGRDGADTQYF. The V gene is TRBV29-1, the J gene TRBJ2-3; the D call may be TRBD1 or TRBD2 (5 bases each). In germline, CDR1 is SQVTM, CDR2 ANQGSEA. V was cut by 4 bases and J by 4 bases, with 12 bases left in between. CDR3 length: 13 residues.

The chain is built from TRBV24-1 and TRBJ2-5, with 8 bases lining up with TRBD1. V was pared by 4 bases and J by 5 bases, with 8 bases of the junction left unmatched. There are 15 residues in the CDR3. Germline loops: CDR1 KGHDR, CDR2 SFDVKD. CDR3 coding DNA: TGTGCCACCAGTGACTCCGGACAGGGAAGGGAGACCCAGTACTTC. Protein: CATSDSGQGRETQYF.

The chain is built from TRBV2 and TRBJ2-1; D unresolved. The V end lost 8 bases, the J end lost 3 bases, and 11 bases lay between the germline ends. The CDR3 is made up of 13 amino acids. The germline gives CDR1 SNHLY, CDR2 FYNNEI. Here the CDR3 DNA reads TGTGCCAGCGGTGCCTTGGGCTACAATGAGCAGTTCTTC. Its protein is CASGALGYNEQFF.

The gene calls are TRBV24-1 and TRBJ1-5; D perhaps matches TRBD1 (5 bases). The CDR3 extends over 18 amino acids. Trimming removed 6 bases from V and 0 bases from J, with 20 bases in between. Germline CDR1 and CDR2: KGHDR and SFDVKD. CDR3 sequence (DNA): TGTGCCACCAGTCCGACCCCGGGACTCCAAGGTAGCAATCAGCCCCAGCATTTT. Translation: CATSPTPGLQGSNQPQHF.

This clonotype was seen at least ten times. The rearrangement joins TRBV3-1 to TRBJ2-3; no definite D call. Germline V lookup: CDR1 LGHDT, CDR2 YNNKEL (reference sequence). Trimming pared 6 bases from V and 0 bases from J, leaving 16 bases between. This CDR3 is built from 16 residues. CDR3 sequence reads: CASSRRRFSSTDTQYF. CDR3 sequence (DNA): TGTGCCAGCAGTCGTCGTAGGTTTTCTAGCACAGATACGCAGTATTTT.

Concerning this clonotype: A read error may be the cause here, since a much bigger clone is one base away. The chain carries TRBV10-1 and TRBJ2-7; 7 bases align to TRBD1. V dropped 10 bases and J dropped 6; count of bases not matched to a gene: 6. CDR3 length: 11 residues. Per the germline V gene, CDR1 is WNHNN and CDR2 is SYGVQD (reference sequence). CDR3 bases: TGCGCCACCGCAACAGGGGTCGAGCAGTACTTC. Translated, it gives CATATGVEQYF.

By sample share, this clonotype is large (0.1 to 1%). J is TRBJ1-6 and V is TRBV19, with TRBD1 as a possible D gene (5 bases). The ends were cut back, 11 bases at V and 6 bases at J, with 20 bases in the middle. This CDR3 is built from 15 residues. Germline loops: CDR1 LNHDA, CDR2 SQIVND (reference sequence). The CDR3 sequence is CASVSGGTGNSPLHF. The CDR3 coding sequence is TGTGCCTCCGTAAGCGGGGGGACTGGTAATTCACCCCTCCACTTT. The whole variable domain, filled in from reference TRBV19 and TRBJ1-6, reads DGGITQSPKYLFRKEGQNVTLSCEQNLNHDAMYWYRQDPGQGLRLIYYSQIVNDFQKGDIAEGYSVSREKKESFPLTVTSAQKNPTAFYLCASVSGGTGNSPLHFGNGTRLTVT.

In the case of this clonotype: This likely comes from a read error, as the CDR3 has no conserved phenylalanine or tryptophan at its end. The V call is TRBV7-2, the J call TRBJ2-7; D is unclear. Germline loops: CDR1 SGHTA, CDR2 FQGNSA. Trimming shortened V by 0 bases and J by 2 bases, and 8 bases separated the two germline ends. The CDR3 has 14 amino acids. CDR3: CASSLARATYEQYL. DNA of the CDR3: TGTGCCAGCAGCTTAGCCCGGGCTACCTACGAGCAGTACCTC.

This clonotype occurred many times. Given a much more abundant clone one base away, this may be a read error. The chain employs TRBV20-1 and TRBJ2-5; 7 bases are shared with TRBD2. The length of the CDR3 is 14 residues. CDR1 is DFQATT, CDR2 SNEGSKA, per germline (reference sequence). After removal of 1 base from V and 7 bases from J, the junction contained 9 bases not matched to a gene. The CDR3 sequence: CSARATSEAATQYF. The CDR3 bases are TGCAGTGCTAGAGCTACTAGCGAGGCGGCGACCCAGTACTTC.

This clonotype was seen many times. The gene calls are TRBV6-1 and TRBJ2-2; a weak D match, TRBD1 (6 bases). The ends were cut back, 5 bases at V and 5 bases at J, with 18 bases in the middle. The CDR3 has 16 residues. Germline assignment: CDR1 MNHNS and CDR2 SASEGT. CDR3: CASSPRDTLDTGELFF. In DNA, the CDR3 is TGTGCCAGCAGTCCCCGGGACACCTTAGATACCGGGGAGCTGTTTTTT.

The table lists this clonotype with many counts. This sequence joins TRBV20-1 and TRBJ1-6, with D unresolved. The CDR3 loop spans 13 amino acids. Germline-derived CDR1 and CDR2 are DFQATT and SNEGSKA (reference sequence). V was cut by 3 bases and J by 7 bases, with 10 bases left in between. The DNA of the CDR3 is TGCAGTGCTAGCGACGGAGGGAATTCACCCCTCCACTTT. This encodes CSASDGGNSPLHF.

This clonotype was observed many times. The DNA for the CDR3 is TGTGCCAGCAGTCCCCGACAGGCCTCTAATGAAAAACTGTTTTTT. Translating it yields CASSPRQASNEKLFF. V and J are TRBV28 and TRBJ1-4; possible D gene TRBD1, 6 bases. This CDR3 has 15 amino acids. V lost 5 bases, J lost 3 bases, and 13 bases lay in between. Germline values: CDR1 MDHEN, CDR2 SYDVKM.